The 10 T cell receptor beta chains presented below share a single source sample, sequenced in a study of T-cell memory formation after mild COVID-19. One entry per CDR3 protein results from TCRdb running MiXCR on the 5' RACE reads. The data contain approximately 240,000 distinct CDR3 sequences, about a sixth of them seen just once; the ten biggest clones take up 3% to 4.5%. The sample taken for sequencing was PBMCs or a T cell subset sorted from them (not recorded which). All receptors derive from a young man who had mild COVID-19 (a few samples of this study predate the infection). Cell type and time point are not known.

This clonotype appeared many times. The chain uses TRBV7-2 and TRBJ2-3; D possibly corresponds to TRBD1 (7 bases). Per the germline V gene, CDR1 is SGHTA and CDR2 is FQGNSA. Trimming took 5 bases from V and 4 from J, leaving 13 bases between them. The CDR3 is 14 residues long. The CDR3 sequence is CASSPRGAADTQYF. DNA for the CDR3: TGTGCCAGCAGCCCCAGGGGGGCCGCAGATACGCAGTATTTT.

The chain links TRBV18 to TRBJ2-7; weak D call: TRBD1 (5 bases). In germline, CDR1 is KGHSH, CDR2 LQKENI. This CDR3 spans 16 amino acids. The V gene lost 6 bases and the J gene lost 7 bases, with 25 bases spanning the gap. The CDR3 DNA reads as TGTGCCAGCTCCCTTCTAGGAATAGGACATTCACAAGAGCAGTACTTC. It translates to CASSLLGIGHSQEQYF.

DNA of the CDR3: TGTGCCAGCAGCTTGCCGAGAACAGATACGCAGTATTTT. It codes for CASSLPRTDTQYF. The chain is built from TRBV7-2 and TRBJ2-3, with D uncertain. The CDR3 length is 13 residues. V lost 3 bases and J 3 bases, leaving 7 bases between the germline ends. Germline loops: CDR1 SGHTA, CDR2 FQGNSA.

The V call is TRBV5-1, the J call TRBJ1-6; maybe TRBD1 (6 bases). CDR3 length equals 14 residues. Trimming stripped 7 bases from V and 7 bases from J, with 15 bases between. The germline gives CDR1 SGHRS, CDR2 YFSETQ. The CDR3 protein is CASRTEQKNSPLHF. In DNA, the CDR3 is TGCGCCAGCCGGACAGAACAGAAAAATTCACCCCTCCACTTT.

The table lists this clonotype with many counts. The DNA of the CDR3 is TGTGCCAGCTCACCGGACAATAATTCACCCCTCCACTTT. Residues: CASSPDNNSPLHF. The V and J genes are TRBV18 and TRBJ1-6; possibly TRBD1 for D (5 bases). Germline-derived CDR1 and CDR2 are KGHSH and LQKENI. This CDR3 has 13 residues. V was cut by 3 bases and J by 5 bases, with 5 bases left in between.

The chain joins TRBV4-3 to TRBJ1-5; D uncertain. V dropped 0 bases and J dropped 2 bases, with 8 bases sitting between them. CDR3 length: 15 residues. Per germline, CDR1 LGHNA and CDR2 YSLEER. The CDR3 spells CASSQDFSGNQPQHF. The DNA for the CDR3 is TGCGCCAGCAGCCAAGACTTTTCCGGCAATCAGCCCCAGCATTTT.

This chain links TRBV11-2 with TRBJ1-2; no clear D gene. CDR1 and CDR2 (germline): SGHAT, FQNNGV. Trimming took 5 bases from V and 2 from J, leaving 9 bases between them. CDR3 size: 13 residues. Written as DNA, the CDR3 is TGTGCCAGCAGCCCGTTAGAGAACTATGGCTACACCTTC. Residues: CASSPLENYGYTF.

This clonotype has a handful of counts. The chain employs TRBV7-2 and TRBJ1-2; D may be TRBD1 (5 bases). The CDR3 extends over 12 amino acids. CDR1 SGHTA and CDR2 FQGNSA come from the germline V gene. Deletions cut 3 bases from V and 7 bases from J, with 9 bases between. In DNA, the CDR3 is TGTGCCAGCAGCTTCCGACAGCTTGGCTACACCTTC. It yields the protein CASSFRQLGYTF.

CDR3 in DNA: TGTGCCAGCTCACCACGAACAGTCGGTTATGGCTACACCTTC. Translated: CASSPRTVGYGYTF. The chain recombines TRBV18 with TRBJ1-2; D call uncertain. CDR3 size: 14 residues. The V and J ends lost 1 base and 5 bases respectively, with 11 bases between them. CDR1 KGHSH and CDR2 LQKENI come from the germline V gene.

Many counts were recorded for this clonotype. The chain uses TRBV19 and TRBJ1-5; tentatively, D is TRBD1 (6 bases). The V end was cut by 7 bases, the J end by 4 bases, with 11 bases between. This CDR3 is 13 amino acids long. The germline V gene has CDR1 LNHDA and CDR2 SQIVND (reference sequence). The DNA for the CDR3 is TGTGCCAGTACGGACAGAAGGAATCAGCCCCAGCATTTT. It codes for CASTDRRNQPQHF.